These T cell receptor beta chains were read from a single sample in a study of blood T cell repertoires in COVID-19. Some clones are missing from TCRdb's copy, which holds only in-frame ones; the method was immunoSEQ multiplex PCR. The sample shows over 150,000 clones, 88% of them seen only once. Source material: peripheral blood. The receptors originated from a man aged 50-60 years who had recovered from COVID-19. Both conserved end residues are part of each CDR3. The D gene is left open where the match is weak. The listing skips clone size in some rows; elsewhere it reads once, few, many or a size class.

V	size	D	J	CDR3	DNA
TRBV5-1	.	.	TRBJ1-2	CASSLGAGINYGYTF	TGCGCCAGCAGCTTGGGGGCAGGGATTAACTATGGCTACACCTTC
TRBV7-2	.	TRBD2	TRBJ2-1	CASSLRLAGTNEQFF	TGTGCCAGCAGCTTACGTCTAGCGGGGACGAATGAGCAGTTCTTC
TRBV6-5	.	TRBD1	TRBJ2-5	CASSYSGGQAGETQYF	TGTGCCAGCAGTTACTCTGGAGGACAGGCCGGAGAGACCCAGTACTTC
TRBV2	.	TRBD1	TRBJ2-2	CASTRTGGTAGELFF	TGTGCCAGCACCCGGACAGGGGGGACGGCCGGGGAGCTGTTTTTT
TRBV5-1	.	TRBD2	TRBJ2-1	CASSTLRGGAGNEQFF	TGCGCCAGCAGCACCCTTCGCGGGGGGGCGGGGAATGAGCAGTTCTTC
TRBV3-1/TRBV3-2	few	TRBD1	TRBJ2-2	CASSPDRVLSGELFF	TGTGCCAGCAGCCCGGACAGGGTATTGTCCGGGGAGCTGTTTTTT
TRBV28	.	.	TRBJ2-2	CASRTPRGSGELFF	TGTGCCAGCAGAACCCCCCGAGGCTCCGGGGAGCTGTTTTTT
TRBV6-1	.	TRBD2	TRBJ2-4	CASSHTGTSKNIQYF	TGTGCCAGCAGTCACACCGGGACTAGCAAAAACATTCAGTACTTC
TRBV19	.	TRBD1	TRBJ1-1	CASSIVQGPLGAFF	TGTGCCAGTAGTATCGTACAGGGGCCGTTGGGAGCTTTCTTT
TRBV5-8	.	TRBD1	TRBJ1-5	CASRSRDRGPDQPQHF	TGTGCCAGCAGAAGCCGGGACAGGGGGCCTGATCAGCCCCAGCATTTT
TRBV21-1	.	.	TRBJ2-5	CASSKGLCDGRGETQYF	TGTGCCAGCAGCAAGGGGCTCTGCGACGGTAGGGGAGAGACCCAGTACTTC
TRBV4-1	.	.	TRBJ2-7	CASSHRGYGTKGGEQYF	TGCGCCAGCAGCCACCGAGGGTACGGGACAAAGGGCGGCGAGCAGTACTTC
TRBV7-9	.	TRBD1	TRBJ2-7	CASSLGQPVVEQYF	TGTGCCAGCAGCTTGGGACAGCCCGTCGTCGAGCAGTACTTC
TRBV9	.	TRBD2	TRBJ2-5	CASSVQAGGKGETQYF	TGTGCCAGCAGCGTACAAGCGGGAGGGAAAGGGGAGACCCAGTACTTC
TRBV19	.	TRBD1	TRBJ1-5	CASSMQGAGGNQPQHF	TGTGCCAGTAGTATGCAGGGGGCGGGTGGCAATCAGCCCCAGCATTTT
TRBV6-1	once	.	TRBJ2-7	CASSDPGGGLSYEQYF	TGTGCCAGCAGTGATCCTGGTGGCGGGCTCTCCTACGAGCAGTACTTC
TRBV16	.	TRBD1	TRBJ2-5	CASSLGTVETQYF	TGTGCCAGCAGCCTCGGGACAGTAGAGACCCAGTACTTC
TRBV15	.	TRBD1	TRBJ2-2	CATSYDRGGTGELFF	TGTGCCACCAGCTATGACAGGGGGGGCACCGGGGAGCTGTTTTTT
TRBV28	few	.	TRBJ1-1	CASSPGVRGEAFF	TGTGCCAGCAGCCCGGGGGTGAGGGGTGAAGCTTTCTTT
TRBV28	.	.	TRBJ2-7	CASSLRPYEQYF	TGTGCCAGCAGTCTGCGGCCGTACGAGCAGTACTTC
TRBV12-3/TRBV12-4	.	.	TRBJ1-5	CASSFEGQPQHF	TGTGCCAGCAGTTTTGAGGGACAGCCCCAGCATTTT
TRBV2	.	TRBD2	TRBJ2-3	CASRTLGTSGVGDTQYF	TGTGCCAGCAGGACGTTAGGGACTAGCGGGGTCGGAGATACGCAGTATTTT
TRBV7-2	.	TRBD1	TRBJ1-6	CASSRQGNSPLHF	TGTGCCAGCAGCCGACAGGGAAATTCACCCCTCCACTTT
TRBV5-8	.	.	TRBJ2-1	CASSFGISGRNTYNEQFF	TGTGCCAGCAGCTTCGGAATTAGTGGGAGGAACACATACAATGAGCAGTTCTTC
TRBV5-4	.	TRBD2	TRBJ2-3	CASSLGDYPDPDTQYF	TGTGCCAGCAGCTTGGGGGACTACCCAGATCCAGATACGCAGTATTTT
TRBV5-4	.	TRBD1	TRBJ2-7	CASSTRTGVREQYF	TGTGCCAGCAGCACCCGGACAGGGGTAAGGGAGCAGTACTTC
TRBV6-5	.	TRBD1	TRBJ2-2	CASRPDRGYTGELFF	TGTGCCAGCAGGCCCGACAGGGGCTACACCGGGGAGCTGTTTTTT
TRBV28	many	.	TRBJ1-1	CASSFRRSTNTEAFF	TGTGCCAGCAGTTTCCGGCGGAGTACGAACACTGAAGCTTTCTTT
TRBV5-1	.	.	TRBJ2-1	CASSSPSNEQFF	TGCGCCAGCAGCTCGCCCAGCAATGAGCAGTTCTTC
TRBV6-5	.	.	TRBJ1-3	CASSYSRQKGNTIYF	TGTGCCAGCAGTTACTCACGACAAAAGGGAAACACCATATATTTT
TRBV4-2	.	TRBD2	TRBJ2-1	CASSQRSGGALSNEQFF	TGTGCCAGCAGCCAGAGGAGCGGGGGGGCACTTAGCAATGAGCAGTTCTTC
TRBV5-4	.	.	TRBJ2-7	CASSYRDTSYEQYF	TGTGCCAGCAGCTACCGGGACACTTCCTACGAGCAGTACTTC
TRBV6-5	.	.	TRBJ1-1	CAISGIMNTEAFF	TGTGCCATCTCAGGGATTATGAACACTGAAGCTTTCTTT
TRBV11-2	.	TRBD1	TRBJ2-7	CASSSGTGGVEQYF	TGTGCCAGCAGTTCCGGGACAGGGGGTGTCGAGCAGTACTTC
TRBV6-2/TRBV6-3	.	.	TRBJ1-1	CASSYSIPRNTEAFF	TGTGCCAGCAGTTACTCGATCCCCAGGAACACTGAAGCTTTCTTT
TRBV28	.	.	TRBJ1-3	CASSLGGAGNTIYF	TGTGCCAGCAGTTTAGGAGGGGCTGGAAACACCATATATTTT
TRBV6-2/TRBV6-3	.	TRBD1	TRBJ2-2	CASSSSAGGTGELFF	TGTGCCAGCAGTTCCTCCGCAGGGGGCACCGGGGAGCTGTTTTTT
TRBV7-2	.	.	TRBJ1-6	CASSLDPVYNSPLHF	TGTGCCAGCAGCTTAGACCCAGTATATAATTCACCCCTCCACTTT
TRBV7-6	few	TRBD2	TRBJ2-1	CASSSDGTSQHEQFF	TGTGCCAGCAGCTCGGACGGGACTAGCCAGCATGAGCAGTTCTTC
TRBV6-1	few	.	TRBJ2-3	CASSGQVGAGTDTQYF	TGTGCCAGCAGTGGCCAGGTGGGCGCTGGCACAGATACGCAGTATTTT
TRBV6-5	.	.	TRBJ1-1	CASSYAGDTEAFF	TGTGCCAGCAGTTACGCCGGGGACACTGAAGCTTTCTTT
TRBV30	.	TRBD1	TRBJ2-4	CAWSDLRGNKNIQYF	TGTGCCTGGAGTGACCTCAGGGGGAACAAAAACATTCAGTACTTC
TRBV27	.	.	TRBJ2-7	CASSFSRVSGEQYF	TGTGCCAGCAGTTTCTCGCGCGTCTCGGGGGAGCAGTACTTC
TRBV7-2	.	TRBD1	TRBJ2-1	CASSYMSGTGMNNEQFF	TGTGCCAGCAGTTATATGTCCGGGACAGGGATGAACAATGAGCAGTTCTTC